A selection of T cell receptor beta chains follows, all from one sample in a study of blood T cell repertoires in COVID-19. The repertoire was sequenced with immunoSEQ multiplex PCR; TCRdb's copy has only in-frame clones and lacks some. The sample gives 150,000 to 200,000 clones, around 90% of which show up once; 0.62% is in the top ten. Sequenced sample: peripheral blood. Receptor source: a man aged 45-65 years with acute or convalescent COVID-19. The CDR3 runs from the conserved cysteine through the conserved F or W. A D gene is named only where the DNA matches it firmly. The size field is filled for only some rows; it gives once, few, many or a size class.

v_gene	abundance	d_gene	j_gene	CDR3aa	CDR3nt
TRBV11-3	NA	NA	TRBJ2-3	CASSLGPPSTDTQYF	TGTGCCAGCAGCTTAGGGCCGCCAAGCACAGATACGCAGTATTTT
TRBV9	NA	NA	TRBJ2-1	CASSARADSYNEQFF	TGTGCCAGCAGCGCCAGAGCGGACTCCTACAATGAGCAGTTCTTC
TRBV18	NA	NA	TRBJ1-2	CASSLSDRNYGYTF	TGTGCCAGCTCACTTTCGGACAGAAACTATGGCTACACCTTC
TRBV5-1	once	TRBD2	TRBJ2-1	CASSPPSGINEQFF	TGCGCCAGCAGCCCTCCTAGCGGGATTAATGAGCAGTTCTTC
TRBV10-3	NA	NA	TRBJ1-2	CAISDGRGVSGYTF	TGTGCCATCAGTGACGGCAGGGGTGTAAGCGGCTACACCTTC
TRBV27	NA	TRBD2	TRBJ2-5	CASRSGLAGDQTLQETQYF	TGTGCCAGCAGATCCGGACTAGCGGGGGACCAGACCCTCCAAGAGACCCAGTACTTC
TRBV30	NA	TRBD1	TRBJ1-4	CAWSTQDRGGEKLFF	TGTGCCTGGAGTACCCAGGACAGGGGAGGGGAAAAACTGTTTTTT
TRBV4-3	NA	NA	TRBJ2-2	CASSQGAANTGELFF	TGCGCCAGCAGCCAAGGGGCAGCGAACACCGGGGAGCTGTTTTTT
TRBV3-1/TRBV3-2	NA	NA	TRBJ2-3	CASSLGSLDTQYF	TGTGCCAGCAGCCTCGGGTCCTTGGATACGCAGTATTTT
TRBV7-3	NA	TRBD2	TRBJ2-1	CASSLIAGVVSNEQFF	TGTGCCAGCAGCTTGATAGCGGGAGTAGTATCAAATGAGCAGTTCTTC
TRBV12-5	NA	TRBD1	TRBJ1-5	CASGLDQGAGDQPQHF	TGTGCTAGTGGTTTGGACCAGGGGGCCGGGGATCAGCCCCAGCATTTT
TRBV29-1	NA	TRBD2	TRBJ2-3	CSVQGLAGSTDTQYF	TGCAGCGTTCAGGGACTAGCGGGAAGCACAGATACGCAGTATTTT
TRBV6-1	NA	NA	TRBJ1-2	CASSEISWDTNYGYTF	TGTGCCAGCAGTGAAATCTCTTGGGACACCAACTATGGCTACACCTTC
TRBV11-3	NA	NA	TRBJ1-5	CASSSYRAGNQPQHF	TGTGCCAGCAGCTCCTACAGGGCGGGCAATCAGCCCCAGCATTTT
TRBV6-6	NA	TRBD1	TRBJ1-5	CASSYSRPQGDQPQHF	TGTGCCAGCAGTTACTCGAGACCACAGGGGGATCAGCCCCAGCATTTT
TRBV20-1	NA	NA	TRBJ1-4	CSASPPGAGDEKLFF	TGCAGTGCTAGTCCCCCAGGGGCCGGTGATGAAAAACTGTTTTTT
TRBV21-1	NA	NA	TRBJ2-2	CASSAGTGGTGELFF	TGTGCCAGCAGCGCGGGGACAGGGGGCACCGGGGAGCTGTTTTTT
TRBV7-2	once	NA	TRBJ1-1	CASSLLGPPNTEAFF	TGTGCCAGCAGCTTATTGGGGCCGCCGAACACTGAAGCTTTCTTT
TRBV3-1/TRBV3-2	NA	TRBD2	TRBJ2-3	CASSASGTRYTQYF	TGTGCCAGCAGCGCTAGCGGGACCCGGTATACGCAGTATTTT
TRBV6-1	few	NA	TRBJ1-4	CASSEFSGYNEKLFF	TGTGCCAGCAGTGAATTCTCGGGGTACAATGAAAAACTGTTTTTT
TRBV9	NA	TRBD2	TRBJ2-1	CASRRGLGNNEQFF	TGTGCCAGCAGGAGGGGACTAGGGAACAATGAGCAGTTCTTC
TRBV19	NA	TRBD1	TRBJ2-2	CASSLWTGGVGELFF	TGTGCCAGTAGTCTCTGGACAGGGGGGGTCGGGGAGCTGTTTTTT
TRBV2	NA	TRBD1	TRBJ2-2	CASRGTGAGELFF	TGTGCCAGCAGAGGGACAGGGGCCGGGGAGCTGTTTTTT
TRBV6-2/TRBV6-3	once	TRBD1	TRBJ1-5	CASSKQGTQHF	TGTGCCAGCAGTAAACAGGGGACCCAGCATTTT
TRBV4-2	NA	TRBD2	TRBJ2-1	CASSLQAGGSYNEQFF	TGTGCCAGCAGCCTTCAAGCGGGGGGCTCCTACAATGAGCAGTTCTTC